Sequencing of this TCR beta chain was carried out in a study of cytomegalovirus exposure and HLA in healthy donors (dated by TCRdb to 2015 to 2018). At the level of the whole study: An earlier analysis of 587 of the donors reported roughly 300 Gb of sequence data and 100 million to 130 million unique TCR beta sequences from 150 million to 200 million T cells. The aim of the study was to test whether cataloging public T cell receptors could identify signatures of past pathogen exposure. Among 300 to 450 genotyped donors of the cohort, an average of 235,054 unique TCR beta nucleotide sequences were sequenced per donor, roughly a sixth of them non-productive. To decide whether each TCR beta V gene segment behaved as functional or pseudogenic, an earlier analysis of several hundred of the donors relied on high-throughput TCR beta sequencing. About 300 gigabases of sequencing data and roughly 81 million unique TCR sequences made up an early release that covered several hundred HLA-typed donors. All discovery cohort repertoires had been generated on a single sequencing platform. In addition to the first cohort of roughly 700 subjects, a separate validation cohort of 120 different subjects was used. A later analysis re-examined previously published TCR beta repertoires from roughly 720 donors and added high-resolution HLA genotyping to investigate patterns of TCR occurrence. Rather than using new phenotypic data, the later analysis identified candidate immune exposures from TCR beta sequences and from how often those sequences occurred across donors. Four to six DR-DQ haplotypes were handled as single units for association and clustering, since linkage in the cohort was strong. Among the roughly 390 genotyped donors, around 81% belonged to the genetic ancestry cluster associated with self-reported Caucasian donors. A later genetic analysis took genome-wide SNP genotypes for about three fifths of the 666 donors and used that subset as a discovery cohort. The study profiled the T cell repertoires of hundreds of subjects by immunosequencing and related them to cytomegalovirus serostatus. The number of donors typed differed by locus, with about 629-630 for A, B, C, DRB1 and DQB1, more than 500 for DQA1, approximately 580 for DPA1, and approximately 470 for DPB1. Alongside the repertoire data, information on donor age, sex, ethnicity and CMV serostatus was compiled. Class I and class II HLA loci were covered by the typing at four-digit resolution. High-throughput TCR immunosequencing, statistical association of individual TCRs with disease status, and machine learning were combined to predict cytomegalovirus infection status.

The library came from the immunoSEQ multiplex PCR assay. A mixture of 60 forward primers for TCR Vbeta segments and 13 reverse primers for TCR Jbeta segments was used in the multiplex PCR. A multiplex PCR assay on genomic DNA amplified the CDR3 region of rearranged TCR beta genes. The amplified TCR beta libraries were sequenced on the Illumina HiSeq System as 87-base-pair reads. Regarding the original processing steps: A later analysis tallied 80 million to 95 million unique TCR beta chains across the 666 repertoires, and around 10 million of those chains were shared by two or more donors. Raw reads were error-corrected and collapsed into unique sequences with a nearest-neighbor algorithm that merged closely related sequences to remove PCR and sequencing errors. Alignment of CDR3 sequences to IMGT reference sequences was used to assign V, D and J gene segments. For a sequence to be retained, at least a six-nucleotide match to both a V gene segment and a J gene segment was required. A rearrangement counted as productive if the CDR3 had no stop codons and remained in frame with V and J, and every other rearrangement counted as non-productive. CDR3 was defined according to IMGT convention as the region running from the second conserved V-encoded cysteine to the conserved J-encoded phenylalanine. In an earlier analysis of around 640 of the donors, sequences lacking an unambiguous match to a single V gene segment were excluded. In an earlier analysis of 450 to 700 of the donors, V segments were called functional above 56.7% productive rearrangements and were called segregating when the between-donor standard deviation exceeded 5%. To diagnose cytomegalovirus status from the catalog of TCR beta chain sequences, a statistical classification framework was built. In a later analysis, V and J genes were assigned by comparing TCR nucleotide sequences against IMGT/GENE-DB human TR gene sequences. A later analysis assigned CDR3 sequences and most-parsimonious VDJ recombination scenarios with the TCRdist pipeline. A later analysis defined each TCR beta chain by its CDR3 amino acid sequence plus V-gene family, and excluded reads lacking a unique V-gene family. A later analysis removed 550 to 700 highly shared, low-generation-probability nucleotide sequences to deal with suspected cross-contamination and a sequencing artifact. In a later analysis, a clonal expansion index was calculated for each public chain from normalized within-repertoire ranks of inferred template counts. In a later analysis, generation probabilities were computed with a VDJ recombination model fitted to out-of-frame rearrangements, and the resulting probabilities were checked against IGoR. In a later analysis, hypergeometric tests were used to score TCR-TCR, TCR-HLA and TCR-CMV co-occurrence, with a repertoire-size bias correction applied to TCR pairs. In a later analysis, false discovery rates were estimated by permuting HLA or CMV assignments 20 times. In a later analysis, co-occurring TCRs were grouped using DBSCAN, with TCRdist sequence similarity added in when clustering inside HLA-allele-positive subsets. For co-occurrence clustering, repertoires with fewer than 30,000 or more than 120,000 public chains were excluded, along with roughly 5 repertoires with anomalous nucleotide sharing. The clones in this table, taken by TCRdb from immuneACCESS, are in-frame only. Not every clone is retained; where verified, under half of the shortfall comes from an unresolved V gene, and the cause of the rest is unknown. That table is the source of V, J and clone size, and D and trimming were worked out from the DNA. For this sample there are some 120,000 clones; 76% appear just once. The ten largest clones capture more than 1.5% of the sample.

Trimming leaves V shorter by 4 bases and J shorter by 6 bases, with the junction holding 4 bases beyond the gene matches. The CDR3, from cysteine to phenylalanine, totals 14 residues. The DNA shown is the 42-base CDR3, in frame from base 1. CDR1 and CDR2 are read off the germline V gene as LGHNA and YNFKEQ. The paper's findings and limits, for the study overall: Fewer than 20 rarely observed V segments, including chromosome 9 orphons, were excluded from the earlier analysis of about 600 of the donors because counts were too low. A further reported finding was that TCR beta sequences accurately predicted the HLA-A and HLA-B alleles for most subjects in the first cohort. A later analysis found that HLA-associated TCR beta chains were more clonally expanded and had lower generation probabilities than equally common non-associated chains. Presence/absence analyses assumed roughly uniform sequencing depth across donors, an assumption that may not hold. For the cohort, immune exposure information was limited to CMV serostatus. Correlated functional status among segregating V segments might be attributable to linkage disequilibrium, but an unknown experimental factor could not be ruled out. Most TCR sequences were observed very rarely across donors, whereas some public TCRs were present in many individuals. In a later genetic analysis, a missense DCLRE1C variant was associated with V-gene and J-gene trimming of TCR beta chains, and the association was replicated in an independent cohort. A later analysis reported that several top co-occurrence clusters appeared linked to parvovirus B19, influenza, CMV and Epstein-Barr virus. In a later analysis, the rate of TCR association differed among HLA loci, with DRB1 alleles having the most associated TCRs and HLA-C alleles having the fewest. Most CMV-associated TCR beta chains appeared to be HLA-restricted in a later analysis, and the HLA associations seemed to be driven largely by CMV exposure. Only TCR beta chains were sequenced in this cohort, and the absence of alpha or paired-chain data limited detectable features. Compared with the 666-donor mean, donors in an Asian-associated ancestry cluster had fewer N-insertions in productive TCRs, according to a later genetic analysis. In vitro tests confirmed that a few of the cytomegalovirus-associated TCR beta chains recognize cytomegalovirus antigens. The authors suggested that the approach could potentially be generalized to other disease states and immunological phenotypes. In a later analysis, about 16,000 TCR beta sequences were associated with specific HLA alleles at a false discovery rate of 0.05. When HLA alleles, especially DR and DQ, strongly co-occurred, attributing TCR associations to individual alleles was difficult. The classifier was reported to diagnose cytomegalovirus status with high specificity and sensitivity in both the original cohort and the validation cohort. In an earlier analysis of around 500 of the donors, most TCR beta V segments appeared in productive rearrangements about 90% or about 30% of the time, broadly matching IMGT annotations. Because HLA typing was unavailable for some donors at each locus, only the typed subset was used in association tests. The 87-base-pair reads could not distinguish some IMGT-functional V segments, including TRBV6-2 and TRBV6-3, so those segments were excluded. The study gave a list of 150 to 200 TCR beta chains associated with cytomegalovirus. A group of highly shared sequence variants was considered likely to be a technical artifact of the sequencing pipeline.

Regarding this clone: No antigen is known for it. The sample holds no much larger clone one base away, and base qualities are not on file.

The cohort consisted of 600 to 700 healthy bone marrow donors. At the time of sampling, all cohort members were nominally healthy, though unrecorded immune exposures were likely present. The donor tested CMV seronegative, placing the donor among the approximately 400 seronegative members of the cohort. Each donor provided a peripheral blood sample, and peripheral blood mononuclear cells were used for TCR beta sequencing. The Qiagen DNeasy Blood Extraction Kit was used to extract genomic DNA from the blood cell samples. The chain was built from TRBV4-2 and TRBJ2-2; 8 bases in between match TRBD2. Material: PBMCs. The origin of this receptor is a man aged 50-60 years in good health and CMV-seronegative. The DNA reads TGTGCCAGCAGCCCTACTAGCGGAGCCGGGGAGCTGTTTTTT. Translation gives CASSPTSGAGELFF.